The entry that follows covers one T cell receptor beta chain sequence. Original handling: Reference gene primer amplification gave estimated nucleated cell counts. Sequencing was performed with immunoSEQ multiplex PCR; in TCRdb, only in-frame clones are kept and a portion is missing. V, J and clone size reflect that table, while D and trimming were determined from the DNA. The data hold some 7,000 clones, with around 85% observed a single time. Trimming removed 3 bases from V and 5 bases from J; junction bases left unmatched: 16. The CDR3 sequence is 17 residues long. Germline lookup yields CDR1 LNHNV and CDR2 YYDKDF (reference sequence). The sample belongs to a study of blood T cell repertoires in COVID-19. Study summary: Spain, Italy and the United States supplied samples that represented acute and convalescent COVID-19. T cells, B-cell-depleted T cells, or PBMCs provided the cDNA or gDNA that served as material.

The TCR sequence derives from a human donor in a cohort sampled during active COVID-19. The genes are TRBV15 and TRBJ2-7, with 7 bases aligning to TRBD1. What was sequenced was peripheral blood. The CDR3, as DNA: TGTGCCACCAGCAGTCTCCGTGACGGGGACAGTCACAACGAGCAGTACTTC. This sequence encodes CATSSLRDGDSHNEQYF.